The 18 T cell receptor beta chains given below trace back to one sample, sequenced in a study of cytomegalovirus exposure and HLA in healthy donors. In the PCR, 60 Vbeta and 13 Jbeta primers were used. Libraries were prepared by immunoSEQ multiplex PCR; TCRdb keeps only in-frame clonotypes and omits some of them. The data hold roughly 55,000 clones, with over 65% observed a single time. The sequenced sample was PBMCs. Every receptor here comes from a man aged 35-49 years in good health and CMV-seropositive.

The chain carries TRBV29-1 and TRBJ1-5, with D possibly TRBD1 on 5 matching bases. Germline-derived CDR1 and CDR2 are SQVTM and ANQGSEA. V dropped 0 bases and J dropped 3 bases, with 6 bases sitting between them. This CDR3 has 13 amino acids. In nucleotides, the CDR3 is TGCAGCGTTGAAGAGGGGCTCAATCAGCCCCAGCATTTT. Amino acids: CSVEEGLNQPQHF.

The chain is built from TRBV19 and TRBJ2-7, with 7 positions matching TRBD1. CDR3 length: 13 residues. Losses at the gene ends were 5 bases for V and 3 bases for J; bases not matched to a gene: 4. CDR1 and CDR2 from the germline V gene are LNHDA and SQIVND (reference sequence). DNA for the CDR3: TGTGCCAGTAGTGACGGGACAGACTACGAGCAGTACTTC. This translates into CASSDGTDYEQYF. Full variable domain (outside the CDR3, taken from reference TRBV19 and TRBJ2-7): DGGITQSPKYLFRKEGQNVTLSCEQNLNHDAMYWYRQDPGQGLRLIYYSQIVNDFQKGDIAEGYSVSREKKESFPLTVTSAQKNPTAFYLCASSDGTDYEQYFGPGTRLTVT.

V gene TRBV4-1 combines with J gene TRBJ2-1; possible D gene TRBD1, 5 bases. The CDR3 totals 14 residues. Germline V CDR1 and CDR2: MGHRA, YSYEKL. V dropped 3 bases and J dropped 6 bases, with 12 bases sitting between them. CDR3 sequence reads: CASSQLTVPNEQFF. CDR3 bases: TGCGCCAGCAGCCAGCTGACAGTCCCCAATGAGCAGTTCTTC.

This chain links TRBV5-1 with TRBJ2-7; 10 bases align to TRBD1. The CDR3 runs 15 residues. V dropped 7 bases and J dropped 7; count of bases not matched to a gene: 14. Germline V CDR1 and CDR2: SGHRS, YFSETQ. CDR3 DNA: TGCGCCAGCTCCCAGCTGACAGGGGGCCCTAGGGAGCAGTACTTC. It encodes CASSQLTGGPREQYF. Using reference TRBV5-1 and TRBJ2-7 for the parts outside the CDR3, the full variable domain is KAGVTQTPRYLIKTRGQQVTLSCSPISGHRSVSWYQQTPGQGLQFLFEYFSETQRNKGNFPGRFSGRQFSNSRSEMNVSTLELGDSALYLCASSQLTGGPREQYFGPGTRLTVT.

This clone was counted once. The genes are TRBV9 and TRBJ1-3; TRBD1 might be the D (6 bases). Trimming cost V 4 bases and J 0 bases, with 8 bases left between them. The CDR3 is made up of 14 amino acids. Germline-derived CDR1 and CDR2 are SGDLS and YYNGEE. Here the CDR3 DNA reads TGTGCCAGCAGCACAGGGAACTCTGGAAACACCATATATTTT. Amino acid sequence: CASSTGNSGNTIYF.

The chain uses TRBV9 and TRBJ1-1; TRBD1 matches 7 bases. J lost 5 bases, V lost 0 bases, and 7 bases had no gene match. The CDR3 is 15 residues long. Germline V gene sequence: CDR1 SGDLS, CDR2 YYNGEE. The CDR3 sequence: CASSVERQGITEAFF. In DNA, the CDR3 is TGTGCCAGCAGCGTAGAGAGACAGGGAATAACTGAAGCTTTCTTT.

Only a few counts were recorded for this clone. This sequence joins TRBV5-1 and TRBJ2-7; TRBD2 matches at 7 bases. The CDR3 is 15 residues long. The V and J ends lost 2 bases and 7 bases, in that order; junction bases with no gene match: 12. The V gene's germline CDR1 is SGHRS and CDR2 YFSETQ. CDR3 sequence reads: CASSFGGGALGEQYF. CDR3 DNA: TGCGCCAGCAGCTTCGGCGGGGGAGCGCTAGGGGAGCAGTACTTC.

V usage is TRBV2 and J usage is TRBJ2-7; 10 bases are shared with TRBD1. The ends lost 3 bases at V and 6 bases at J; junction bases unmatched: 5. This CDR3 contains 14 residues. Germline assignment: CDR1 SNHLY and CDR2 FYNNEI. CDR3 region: CASSDGTGVGEQYF. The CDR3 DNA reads TGTGCCAGCAGTGACGGGACAGGGGTCGGCGAGCAGTACTTC.

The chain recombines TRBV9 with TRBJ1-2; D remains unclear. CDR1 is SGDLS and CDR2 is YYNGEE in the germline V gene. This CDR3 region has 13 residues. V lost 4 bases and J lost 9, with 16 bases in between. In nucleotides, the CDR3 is TGTGCCAGCAGCCCCGCGCGGTTAGGCAGCTACACCTTC. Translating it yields CASSPARLGSYTF. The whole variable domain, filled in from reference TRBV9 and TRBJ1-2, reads DSGVTQTPKHLITATGQRVTLRCSPRSGDLSVYWYQQSLDQGLQFLIQYYNGEERAKGNILERFSAQQFPDLHSELNLSSLELGDSALYFCASSPARLGSYTFGSGTRLTVV.

The CDR3, as DNA: TGTGCCAGCAGCCGCCCACAGGGTGGCCTTGATTTGAACACTGAAGCTTTCTTT. This sequence encodes CASSRPQGGLDLNTEAFF. The rearrangement joins TRBV7-9 to TRBJ1-1, with D tentatively TRBD1 (6 bases). The CDR3 has 18 residues. The V and J ends lost 5 bases and 0 bases respectively, with 22 bases between them. Per germline, CDR1 SEHNR and CDR2 FQNEAQ (reference sequence).

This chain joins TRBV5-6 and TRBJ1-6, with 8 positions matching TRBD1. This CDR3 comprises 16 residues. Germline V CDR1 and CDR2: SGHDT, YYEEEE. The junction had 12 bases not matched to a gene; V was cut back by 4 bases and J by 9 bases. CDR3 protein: CASSGAGQANASPLHF. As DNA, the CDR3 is TGTGCCAGCAGCGGCGCGGGACAGGCAAACGCTTCACCCCTCCACTTT.

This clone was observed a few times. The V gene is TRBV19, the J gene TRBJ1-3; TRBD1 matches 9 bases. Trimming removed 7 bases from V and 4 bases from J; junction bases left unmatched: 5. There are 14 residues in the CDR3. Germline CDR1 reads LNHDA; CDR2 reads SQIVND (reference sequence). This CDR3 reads CASTPGQGGNTIYF. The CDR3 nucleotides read TGTGCCAGTACCCCGGGACAGGGAGGAAACACCATATATTTT. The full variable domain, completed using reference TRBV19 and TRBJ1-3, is DGGITQSPKYLFRKEGQNVTLSCEQNLNHDAMYWYRQDPGQGLRLIYYSQIVNDFQKGDIAEGYSVSREKKESFPLTVTSAQKNPTAFYLCASTPGQGGNTIYFGEGSWLTVV.

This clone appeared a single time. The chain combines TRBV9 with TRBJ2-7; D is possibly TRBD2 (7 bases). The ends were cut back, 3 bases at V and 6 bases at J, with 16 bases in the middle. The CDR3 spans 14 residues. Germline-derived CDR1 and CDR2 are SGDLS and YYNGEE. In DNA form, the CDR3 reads TGTGCCAGCAGCGGGGGAGGGGGGATCGGCGAGCAGTACTTC. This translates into CASSGGGGIGEQYF. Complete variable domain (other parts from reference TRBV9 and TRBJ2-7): DSGVTQTPKHLITATGQRVTLRCSPRSGDLSVYWYQQSLDQGLQFLIQYYNGEERAKGNILERFSAQQFPDLHSELNLSSLELGDSALYFCASSGGGGIGEQYFGPGTRLTVT.

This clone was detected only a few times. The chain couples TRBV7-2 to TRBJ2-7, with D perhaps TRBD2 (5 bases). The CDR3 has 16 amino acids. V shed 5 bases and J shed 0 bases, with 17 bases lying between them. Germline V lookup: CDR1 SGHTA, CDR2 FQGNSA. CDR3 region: CASSPNAKRSSYEQYF. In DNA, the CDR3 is TGTGCCAGCAGCCCCAATGCGAAGCGGAGCTCCTACGAGCAGTACTTC.

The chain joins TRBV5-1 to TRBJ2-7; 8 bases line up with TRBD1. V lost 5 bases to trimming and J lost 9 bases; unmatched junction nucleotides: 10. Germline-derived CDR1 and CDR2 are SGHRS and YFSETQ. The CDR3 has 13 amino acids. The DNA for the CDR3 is TGCGCCAGCAGTCCCGGGACAGGTTTAATGCAGTACTTC. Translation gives CASSPGTGLMQYF.

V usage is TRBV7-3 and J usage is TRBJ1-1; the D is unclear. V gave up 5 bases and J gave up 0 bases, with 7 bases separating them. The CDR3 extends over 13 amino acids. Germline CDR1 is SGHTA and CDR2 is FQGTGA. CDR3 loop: CASSLHMNTEAFF. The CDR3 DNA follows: TGTGCCAGCAGCCTCCACATGAACACTGAAGCTTTCTTT.

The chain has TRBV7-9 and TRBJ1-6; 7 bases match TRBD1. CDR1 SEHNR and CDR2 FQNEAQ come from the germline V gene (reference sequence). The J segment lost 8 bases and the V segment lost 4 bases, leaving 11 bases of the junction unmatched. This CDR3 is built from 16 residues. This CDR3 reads CASSSLRDSLYSPLHF. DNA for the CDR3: TGTGCCAGCAGCTCACTCCGGGACAGCCTTTATTCACCCCTCCACTTT. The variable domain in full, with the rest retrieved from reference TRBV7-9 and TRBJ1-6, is DTGVSQNPRHKITKRGQNVTFRCDPISEHNRLYWYRQTLGQGPEFLTYFQNEAQLEKSRLLSDRFSAERPKGSFSTLEIQRTEQGDSAMYLCASSSLRDSLYSPLHFGNGTRLTVT.

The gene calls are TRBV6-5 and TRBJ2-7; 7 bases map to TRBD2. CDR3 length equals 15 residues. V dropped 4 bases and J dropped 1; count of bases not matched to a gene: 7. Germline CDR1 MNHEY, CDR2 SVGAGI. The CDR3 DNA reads TGTGCCAGCAGTTCCTCCGGGACTATATCCTACGAGCAGTACTTC. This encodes CASSSSGTISYEQYF.